The 28 T cell receptor beta chains below come from one sample, sequenced in a study of graft-versus-host responses after intestinal transplantation. To release intraepithelial and lamina propria lymphocytes, the graft tissue was processed. Assay used: immunoSEQ multiplex PCR; TCRdb lists only in-frame clones, some missing. The sample contains fewer than 20,000 clones, around 79% of which appear only once. Sequencing used ileum tissue, obtained approximately 480 days after intestinal transplant. The source of these receptors is a human patient who received an intestinal transplant, so some T cells may come from the graft donor.

This clone was seen only a few times. The genes are TRBV6-1 and TRBJ2-7; D remains unclear. Germline V gene data show CDR1 as MNHNS and CDR2 as SASEGT. With 1 base removed from V and 1 base from J, the gap between germline ends came to 5 bases. CDR3 size: 13 residues. CDR3 amino acids: CASSEGRSYEQYF. The CDR3 coding sequence is TGTGCCAGCAGTGAAGGCAGGTCCTACGAGCAGTACTTC.

This clone was found once. The CDR3 reads CASSYPEGTGTNEQFF. For the CDR3, the DNA is TGTGCCAGCAGTTACCCCGAGGGGACAGGTACAAATGAGCAGTTCTTC. The rearrangement links TRBV6-5 to TRBJ2-1, with 8 bases identical to TRBD1. In germline, CDR1 is MNHEY, CDR2 SVGAGI. Trimming took 2 bases from V and 7 from J; bases not matched to a gene: 10. This CDR3 spans 16 amino acids.

This clone was seen only a few times. This chain links TRBV28 with TRBJ2-6; TRBD1 aligns across 7 bases. Germline CDR1 is MDHEN and CDR2 is SYDVKM. The CDR3 extends over 17 amino acids. V was pared by 8 bases and J by 1 base, with 11 bases of the junction left unmatched. The CDR3: CASAGGTDISGANVLTF. The CDR3 bases are TGTGCCAGCGCTGGTGGGACAGACATATCTGGGGCCAACGTCCTGACTTTC.

Note on this clone: One junction end does not reproduce the germline sequence, and a read error may be involved. The same CDR3 can be traced to other DNA sequences in this sample. The chain combines TRBV6-1 with TRBJ1-2; no clear D. CDR1 and CDR2 (germline): MNHNS, SASEGT. The CDR3 is made up of 15 amino acids. The CDR3 DNA sequence: TGTGCCAGCAGTGAATACGGCAGAAGCTCCTATGGCTACACCTTT. It is translated as CASSEYGRSSYGYTF.

The chain carries TRBV5-4 and TRBJ1-2, with D possibly being TRBD1 (6 bases). CDR3 length equals 15 residues. Germline values: CDR1 SGHNT, CDR2 YYREEE (reference sequence). V lost 1 base and J lost 11, with 21 bases in between. The CDR3 region has the DNA TGTGCCAGCAGCTTGTCCCCAAAGGGGGGTTTGGGATACACCTTC. This translates into CASSLSPKGGLGYTF.

About this clone: A far larger clone differs by one base, so this is likely a read error. Other DNA sequences within the sample encode an identical CDR3. This chain uses TRBV30 with TRBJ1-4; D is unclear. This CDR3 spans 15 amino acids. Germline V lookup: CDR1 GTSNPN, CDR2 SVGIG (reference sequence). V gave up 0 bases and J gave up 8 bases, with 16 bases separating them. CDR3 DNA: TGTGCCTGGAGTGTCCGTGCAGGAGGAGGCGAAAAACTGTTTTTT. It codes for CAWSVRAGGGEKLFF. The variable domain in full, with the rest retrieved from reference TRBV30 and TRBJ1-4, is SQTIHQWPATLVQPVGSPLSLECTVEGTSNPNLYWYRQAAGRGLQLLFYSVGIGQISSEVPQNLSASRPQDRQFILSSKKLLLSDSGFYLCAWSVRAGGGEKLFFGSGTQLSVL.

The J gene is TRBJ2-7, the V gene TRBV5-6, with a possible D match to TRBD1 (7 bases). In germline, CDR1 is SGHDT, CDR2 YYEEEE. The CDR3 has 13 amino acids. Trimming shortened V by 4 bases and J by 2 bases, and 10 bases separated the two germline ends. In nucleotides, the CDR3 is TGTGCCAGCAGCGGAGGGACAGCCTACGAGCAGTACTTC. Protein product: CASSGGTAYEQYF.

The chain is built from TRBV4-1 and TRBJ2-7, with 8 bases lining up with TRBD2. Germline V gene sequence: CDR1 MGHRA, CDR2 YSYEKL. The CDR3 has 14 residues. V was pared by 5 bases and J by 0 bases, with 3 bases of the junction left unmatched. The CDR3 bases are TGCGCCAGCAGCTCAGCGGGGGCCTCCTACGAGCAGTACTTC. It specifies CASSSAGASYEQYF.

In its sample, this clone was seen once. The gene calls are TRBV14 and TRBJ2-5, with 7 bases aligning to TRBD1. After removal of 1 base from V and 9 bases from J, the junction contained 11 bases not matched to a gene. Germline V gene lookup returns CDR1 SGHDN and CDR2 FVKESK. The CDR3 is 15 residues long. This CDR3 is CASSQVGRGRMAQYF. In DNA form, the CDR3 reads TGTGCCAGCAGCCAAGTAGGAAGGGGGCGCATGGCCCAGTACTTC.

CDR3 coding DNA: TGTGCCAGCAGCTTAGGTGTTCCCGCTTACGAGCAGTACTTC. Protein: CASSLGVPAYEQYF. This chain joins TRBV11-2 and TRBJ2-7, with unresolved D. The CDR3 runs to 14 residues. The germline V gene encodes CDR1 SGHAT and CDR2 FQNNGV. V was shortened by 1 base and J by 4 bases, with 11 bases between the two germline ends.

This clone was seen a handful of times. The V and J genes are TRBV18 and TRBJ1-1; D gene ambiguous. V lost 1 base and J lost 1, with 4 bases in between. This CDR3 has 13 residues. Germline loops: CDR1 KGHSH, CDR2 LQKENI. The CDR3 nucleotides read TGTGCCAGCTCACCACAGGGGAACACTGAAGCTTTCTTT. As protein: CASSPQGNTEAFF.

This chain uses TRBV25-1 with TRBJ1-6; D is possibly TRBD1 (5 bases). This CDR3 has 16 residues. The germline V gene has CDR1 MGHDK and CDR2 SYGVNS. Trimming stripped 1 base from V and 8 bases from J, with 15 bases between. In DNA form, the CDR3 reads TGTGCCAGCAGTGAATGCTTCTGGGGGGGGGATTCACCCCTCCACTTT. Encoded protein: CASSECFWGGDSPLHF.

By its share, this clone is medium-sized. The chain employs TRBV6-1 and TRBJ2-7; D uncertain. The CDR3 has 15 amino acids. Trimming pared 8 bases from V and 0 bases from J, leaving 17 bases between. Germline assignment: CDR1 MNHNS and CDR2 SASEGT. CDR3 amino acids: CASGFNSGSSYEQYF. CDR3 in DNA: TGTGCCAGCGGATTTAATTCTGGTTCCTCCTACGAGCAGTACTTC.

The chain combines TRBV9 with TRBJ2-1, with unresolved D. Germline loops: CDR1 SGDLS, CDR2 YYNGEE. V shed 0 bases and J shed 6 bases, with 4 bases lying between them. The CDR3 runs to 12 residues. CDR3 nucleotide sequence: TGTGCCAGCAGCGTAGCGTCCAATGAGCAGTTCTTC. Translated: CASSVASNEQFF. Supplemented by reference TRBV9 and TRBJ2-1, the full variable domain reads DSGVTQTPKHLITATGQRVTLRCSPRSGDLSVYWYQQSLDQGLQFLIQYYNGEERAKGNILERFSAQQFPDLHSELNLSSLELGDSALYFCASSVASNEQFFGPGTRLTVL.

This clone has a handful of counts. J is TRBJ1-4 and V is TRBV19; weak D call: TRBD1 (5 bases). V dropped 6 bases and J dropped 7 bases, with 18 bases sitting between them. CDR3 length: 15 amino acids. The germline V gene has CDR1 LNHDA and CDR2 SQIVND (reference sequence). The CDR3 protein is CASSPRGREGEKLFF. The CDR3 DNA is TGTGCCAGTAGCCCGCGGGGCAGGGAGGGTGAAAAACTGTTTTTT.

This chain links TRBV19 with TRBJ1-5; D gene uncertain. Deletions cut 1 base from V and 4 bases from J, with 11 bases between. In germline, CDR1 is LNHDA, CDR2 SQIVND (reference sequence). The CDR3 runs 15 residues. The CDR3 nucleotides read TGTGCCAGTAGTATAGGTCGGGGTTGGAATCAGCCCCAGCATTTT. This encodes CASSIGRGWNQPQHF.

The table lists this clone with a count of one. The chain employs TRBV5-1 and TRBJ2-3; D unresolved. V lost 4 bases and J lost 0, with 15 bases in between. Germline V gene data show CDR1 as SGHRS and CDR2 as YFSETQ. The CDR3 contains 16 residues. CDR3 sequence (DNA): TGCGCCAGCAGCGACCCGAACGCCTATAGCACAGATACGCAGTATTTT. This encodes CASSDPNAYSTDTQYF.

V is TRBV29-1 and J is TRBJ2-7, with TRBD1 matching over 8 bases. The ends lost 6 bases at V and 2 bases at J; junction bases unmatched: 9. The V gene's germline CDR1 is SQVTM and CDR2 ANQGSEA. The CDR3 is 14 residues long. CDR3 region: CSVQDRESTYEQYF. DNA for the CDR3: TGCAGCGTCCAGGACAGGGAATCAACCTACGAGCAGTACTTC.

The V and J genes are TRBV4-3 and TRBJ2-1; the match to TRBD2 covers 8 bases. Trimming removed 5 bases from V and 3 bases from J; junction bases left unmatched: 3. Germline CDR1 reads LGHNA; CDR2 reads YSLEER. The length of the CDR3 is 14 residues. CDR3 protein: CASSFSGGYNEQFF. The CDR3 DNA sequence: TGCGCCAGCAGCTTCAGCGGGGGCTACAATGAGCAGTTCTTC.

This clone was recorded a few times. The gene calls are TRBV5-1 and TRBJ2-2; D may be TRBD1 or TRBD2 (6 bases each). This CDR3 has 15 amino acids. Deletions cut 4 bases from V and 4 bases from J, with 14 bases between. Germline V gene lookup returns CDR1 SGHRS and CDR2 YFSETQ. CDR3 sequence: CASSEGGAGTGELFF. The CDR3 DNA reads TGCGCCAGCAGCGAAGGGGGAGCGGGCACCGGGGAGCTGTTTTTT.

In its sample, this clone was seen a few times. The chain combines TRBV14 with TRBJ1-6; D may be TRBD1 (5 bases). Germline CDR1 is SGHDN and CDR2 is FVKESK. Trimming shortened V by 3 bases and J by 10 bases, and 13 bases separated the two germline ends. The CDR3 runs 14 residues. The CDR3 here is CASSQGGKGSPLHF. The CDR3 nucleotides read TGTGCCAGCAGCCAGGGGGGGAAGGGGTCACCCCTCCACTTT.

The chain uses TRBV18 and TRBJ2-5, with TRBD2 matching 11 bases. Germline CDR1 is KGHSH and CDR2 is LQKENI. V shed 6 bases, J shed 1 base, and the junction held 1 base outside the gene matches. This CDR3 contains 14 residues. CDR3 sequence (DNA): TGTGCCAGCTCTCTAGCGGGGGGCCAAGAGACCCAGTACTTC. This translates into CASSLAGGQETQYF.

The V gene is TRBV14, the J gene TRBJ1-4, with D unclear. Between the trimmed V and J ends, which lost 1 base and 5 bases, there was a span of 11 bases. The CDR3 is 15 amino acids. The germline V gene encodes CDR1 SGHDN and CDR2 FVKESK. In DNA form, the CDR3 reads TGTGCCAGCAGCCAAGCAGGCTGGTCCAATGAAAAACTGTTTTTT. Translation: CASSQAGWSNEKLFF.

The chain employs TRBV15 and TRBJ1-2; D might be TRBD1 (5 bases). The CDR3 is 13 residues long. The germline CDR1 and CDR2 sequences are LNHNV and YYDKDF (reference sequence). Trimming took 8 bases from V and 2 from J, leaving 12 bases between them. The DNA of the CDR3 is TGTGCCACCGGCTCTGACAGAAACTATGGCTACACCTTC. Translated, it gives CATGSDRNYGYTF. Looking up the rest from reference TRBV15 and TRBJ1-2 gives the full variable domain: DAMVIQNPRYQVTQFGKPVTLSCSQTLNHNVMYWYQQKSSQAPKLLFHYYDKDFNNEADTPDNFQSRRPNTSFCFLDIRSPGLGDTAMYLCATGSDRNYGYTFGSGTRLTVV.

This chain uses TRBV7-2 with TRBJ1-1; no definite D call. CDR1 and CDR2 (germline): SGHTA, FQGNSA. The CDR3 is 13 residues long. V was trimmed by 3 bases and J by 11 bases, leaving 16 bases between them. CDR3 sequence (DNA): TGTGCCAGCAGCTTGGGGATGCTCCGAGACGCTTTCTTT. This encodes CASSLGMLRDAFF.

This sequence joins TRBV30 and TRBJ2-5, with D tentatively TRBD1 or TRBD2 (5 bases each). Gene TRBJ2-7 matches the end of the DNA better, so the J call may be wrong. Germline V gene lookup returns CDR1 GTSNPN and CDR2 SVGIG (reference sequence). The CDR3 is made up of 15 amino acids. The CDR3 sequence is CACLPTRDGIYEQYF. CDR3 in DNA: TGTGCCTGCCTTCCGACCCGGGACGGGATCTACGAGCAGTACTTC.

This sequence joins TRBV4-2 and TRBJ2-7; D unresolved. The CDR3 runs 13 residues. The V and J ends lost 2 bases and 0 bases respectively, with 5 bases between them. The germline V gene has CDR1 LGHNA and CDR2 YNFKEQ. CDR3 loop: CASSQFRSYEQYF. CDR3 DNA sequence: TGTGCCAGCAGCCAATTCCGCTCCTACGAGCAGTACTTC.

The chain employs TRBV5-1 and TRBJ2-2; 7 nucleotides agree with TRBD1. CDR1 SGHRS and CDR2 YFSETQ come from the germline V gene. Trimming cost V 0 bases and J 4 bases; bases outside gene matches: 3. The length of the CDR3 is 15 residues. CDR3 bases: TGCGCCAGCAGCTTGGCCCCAGGGGGCACCGGGGAGCTGTTTTTT. Translating gives CASSLAPGGTGELFF.